This TCR beta chain was sequenced in a study of control samples from healthy donors and cancer patients. Trimming removed 2 bases at V and 0 bases at J, with 8 bases between. The length of the CDR3 is 15 residues. Per the germline V gene, CDR1 is MNHEY and CDR2 is SVGAGI. Generated by immunoSEQ multiplex PCR, the TCRdb table keeps only in-frame clones and is missing some. The data contain fewer than 200,000 clones, 70% to 90% of them singletons. This receptor was taken from a woman aged 25 to 39 in good health. The rearrangement uses TRBV6-5 and TRBJ1-3; D gene unclear. Sequenced input: blood. The CDR3 sequence is CASSYNSYSGNTIYF. The DNA for the CDR3 is TGTGCCAGCAGTTACAACAGTTACTCTGGAAACACCATATATTTT.